Listed below are T cell receptor beta chains from one sample, sequenced in a study of blood T cell repertoires in COVID-19. Only in-frame clones appear in the TCRdb table, and some are missing; sequencing was by immunoSEQ multiplex PCR. Among around 250,000 clones, approximately 85% were seen once, and the ten largest hold over 1.5%. The sample consisted of PBMCs or T cells enriched from blood (not recorded which). These receptors were taken from a woman between 50 and 59 years old who had recovered from COVID-19. The CDR3 runs from the conserved cysteine through the conserved F or W. D genes are given only for firm matches. Not all rows give a size; the values are once, few, many and, for expanded clones, a class.

cdr3_nt | cdr3_aa | clone_size | j_call | d_call | v_call
TGTGCCAGCAGTTTAAGCGGGAGGGAGCCCTACGAGCAGTACTTC | CASSLSGREPYEQYF | few | TRBJ2-7 | TRBD2 | TRBV6-5
TGTGCCAGTACCCTATCCCGGCCCCAGCATTTT | CASTLSRPQHF | - | TRBJ1-5 | - | TRBV19
TGCAGCGTATGGAGTACTAACTATGGCTACACCTTC | CSVWSTNYGYTF | - | TRBJ1-2 | - | TRBV29-1
TGTGCCAGCGGTTTGACAGGAGGAAACACTGAAGCTTTCTTT | CASGLTGGNTEAFF | once | TRBJ1-1 | - | TRBV6-5
TGTGCCAGCTCCCCAGAGTCCGGGGAGCTGTTTTTT | CASSPESGELFF | - | TRBJ2-2 | - | TRBV18
TGCGCCAGCGGGTGGGCCGCTAGCACAGATACGCAGTATTTT | CASGWAASTDTQYF | few | TRBJ2-3 | - | TRBV4-1
TGTGCCAGCAGCTCGCGACAGCTATCCTACGAGCAGTACTTC | CASSSRQLSYEQYF | - | TRBJ2-7 | - | TRBV7-2
TGTGCAAGTCGCCCCGGACTAGCGGGACGAACAGATACGCAGTATTTT | CASRPGLAGRTDTQYF | - | TRBJ2-3 | - | TRBV12-2
TGTGCCTGGAGTGGGACAGGGGGCCCCTTAATAACTGGAAACACCATATATTTT | CAWSGTGGPLITGNTIYF | - | TRBJ1-3 | TRBD1 | TRBV30
TGTGCCAGCAACCTCGGACTGGGGGGTGAGCAGTTCTTC | CASNLGLGGEQFF | - | TRBJ2-1 | - | TRBV2